Listed here are 8 T cell receptor beta chains from one sample, sequenced in a study of blood T cell repertoires in COVID-19. Repertoires were generated with immunoSEQ multiplex PCR, while TCRdb's copy carries only in-frame clones and drops some. The table lists some 20,000 clones, about three quarters of them singletons. The sample consisted of peripheral blood. These receptors originate from a man aged 60 to 69 with acute or convalescent COVID-19.

CDR3 residues: CAISELTGEKLFF. In nucleotides, the CDR3 is TGTGCCATCAGTGAGCTCACCGGTGAAAAACTGTTTTTT. The rearrangement joins TRBV10-3 to TRBJ1-4, with unresolved D. V was pared by 2 bases and J by 7 bases, with 8 bases between. There are 13 residues in the CDR3. In germline, CDR1 is ENHRY, CDR2 SYGVKD.

This rearrangement joins TRBV27 to TRBJ1-6; D not resolved. The CDR3 covers 15 residues. Trimming stripped 6 bases from V and 4 bases from J, with 13 bases between. Germline CDR1 reads MNHEY; CDR2 reads SMNVEV (reference sequence). In DNA, the CDR3 is TGTGCCAGCAGGATAAGAGGGATTTATAATTCACCCCTCCACTTT. This gives the protein CASRIRGIYNSPLHF.

CDR3: CASSREEGTGELFF. The CDR3 bases are TGCGCCAGCAGCCGCGAGGAGGGCACCGGGGAGCTGTTTTTT. The chain employs TRBV4-1 and TRBJ2-2, with D possibly matching TRBD2 (6 bases). V lost 4 bases and J lost 4, with 10 bases in between. The CDR3 contains 14 residues. Germline loops: CDR1 MGHRA, CDR2 YSYEKL.

V and J are TRBV30 and TRBJ1-2; D not certain. From germline, CDR1 is GTSNPN and CDR2 SVGIG (reference sequence). This CDR3 is built from 15 residues. V lost 2 bases and J lost 5, with 18 bases in between. CDR3 sequence reads: CAWSYDRTGSYGYTF. CDR3 DNA: TGTGCCTGGAGTTACGACCGCACCGGGTCTTATGGCTACACCTTC.

This chain links TRBV5-4 with TRBJ2-5; TRBD2 aligns across 7 bases. This CDR3 spans 14 amino acids. Unmatched junction bases numbered 7, after V lost 4 bases and J lost 4 bases. Per the germline V gene, CDR1 is SGHNT and CDR2 is YYREEE (reference sequence). The CDR3 protein is CASSVLATAETQYF. CDR3 DNA: TGTGCCAGCAGCGTACTAGCGACCGCAGAGACCCAGTACTTC. The variable domain in full, with the rest retrieved from reference TRBV5-4 and TRBJ2-5, is ETGVTQSPTHLIKTRGQQVTLRCSSQSGHNTVSWYQQALGQGPQFIFQYYREEENGRGNFPPRFSGLQFPNYSSELNVNALELDDSALYLCASSVLATAETQYFGPGTRLLVL.

V is TRBV6-5 and J is TRBJ2-3, with 10 bases identical to TRBD2. The CDR3 consists of 16 residues. V trimming: 4 bases; J trimming: 8 bases; junction bases outside the gene matches: 12. CDR1 MNHEY and CDR2 SVGAGI come from the germline V gene. The CDR3, as DNA: TGTGCCAGCAGTTTTCGGACTAGCGGAACTACGGGTACGCAGTATTTT. As protein: CASSFRTSGTTGTQYF.

V and J are TRBV2 and TRBJ1-2; D gene unclear. The germline V gene has CDR1 SNHLY and CDR2 FYNNEI. This CDR3 region has 14 residues. V lost 7 bases, J lost 6 bases, and 18 bases lay in between. CDR3 sequence (DNA): TGTGCCAGCATGATTCTGAGGGAAATCGATGGCTACACCTTC. Translated, it gives CASMILREIDGYTF.

CDR3: CASSPLGDTYEQYF. The CDR3 DNA follows: TGTGCCAGCAGTCCTCTTGGGGACACGTACGAGCAGTACTTC. The chain links TRBV27 to TRBJ2-7; D is possibly TRBD1 (6 bases). V dropped 5 bases and J dropped 4 bases, with 15 bases sitting between them. Germline values: CDR1 MNHEY, CDR2 SMNVEV (reference sequence). This CDR3 contains 14 residues.